The 17 T cell receptor beta chains presented below share a single source sample, sequenced in a study of vaccination effects on CD4 cells after COVID-19 (dated by TCRdb to between 2021 and 2024). Library preparation used the immunoSEQ multiplex PCR assay. TCRdb mirrors the immuneACCESS table, restricted to in-frame sequences. Some clones are absent from its copies; in checked studies, under half trace to an unresolved V gene, and the reason for the others is unknown. In all, the sample holds around 30,000 clones, and approximately 68% of those were seen once. 28% of the sample belongs to the ten largest clones. The antigens these receptors bind are not known. The ViraFEST assay stimulated PBMC with viral peptide pools and then used TCR sequencing to identify antigen-specific CD4+ T cell clonotypes by expansion. After about 10 days of culture, CD4+ T cells were isolated with the EasySep CD4+ T cell isolation kit.

Sequenced material: CD4+ T cells from PBMCs cultured with HCoV-229E spike peptides, taken before COVID-19 vaccination. In light of the paper, this sample's cell subset or site label describes: HCoV-229E spike overlapping peptide pool stimulation. These receptors were obtained from a human donor who received a COVID-19 vaccine.

The sample holds a few counts of this clone. The rearrangement joins TRBV5-1 to TRBJ2-7; 7 bases match TRBD2. V shed 9 bases and J 0 bases; nucleotides not matched to a gene: 12. There are 15 residues in the CDR3. Per the germline V gene, CDR1 is SGHRS and CDR2 is YFSETQ. CDR3 sequence (DNA): TGCGCCACCAAGCGGGATCGAACACTCTCCTACGAGCAGTACTTC. Amino acids: CATKRDRTLSYEQYF.

The chain carries TRBV7-2 and TRBJ2-7; 11 bases agree with TRBD2. CDR1 and CDR2 from the germline V gene are SGHTA and FQGNSA. The CDR3 has 15 amino acids. Trimming cost V 4 bases and J 2 bases; bases outside gene matches: 4. In DNA, the CDR3 is TGTGCCAGCAGCTCCCGACTAGCGGGGCCCTACGAGCAGTACTTC. Translating it yields CASSSRLAGPYEQYF. The full variable domain, its missing parts supplied by reference TRBV7-2 and TRBJ2-7, is GAGVSQSPSNKVTEKGKDVELRCDPISGHTALYWYRQSLGQGLEFLIYFQGNSAPDKSGLPSDRFSAERTGGSVSTLTIQRTQQEDSAVYLCASSSRLAGPYEQYFGPGTRLTVT.

The chain links TRBV5-6 to TRBJ2-7, with D possibly being TRBD1 (5 bases). CDR1 and CDR2 (germline): SGHDT, YYEEEE. This CDR3 has 13 residues. The V end lost 1 base, the J end lost 6 bases, and 11 bases lay between the germline ends. CDR3 nucleotides: TGTGCCAGCAGCTTGATCAGGGAAGCCGAGCAGTACTTC. This translates into CASSLIREAEQYF.

The CDR3 nucleotides are TGTGCCACCAGCAGATCCGGGGCTTCTTATGGCTACACCTTC. Protein sequence: CATSRSGASYGYTF. The chain is built from TRBV15 and TRBJ1-2, with D perhaps matching TRBD1 (5 bases). The V and J ends lost 2 bases and 5 bases respectively, with 12 bases between them. Germline CDR1 is LNHNV and CDR2 is YYDKDF (reference sequence). This CDR3 has 14 amino acids.

V usage is TRBV5-1 and J usage is TRBJ2-1; no reliable D call. The V end lost 0 bases, the J end lost 4 bases, and 11 bases lay between the germline ends. CDR1 is SGHRS and CDR2 is YFSETQ in the germline V gene. The CDR3 totals 15 residues. DNA for the CDR3: TGCGCCAGCAGCTTGGACTCTCTAGATTACAATGAGCAGTTCTTC. It specifies CASSLDSLDYNEQFF.

The chain links TRBV9 to TRBJ1-3; D is perhaps TRBD1 (6 bases). Germline V lookup: CDR1 SGDLS, CDR2 YYNGEE. The ends were cut back, 4 bases at V and 4 bases at J, with 15 bases in the middle. The CDR3 is made up of 15 amino acids. CDR3 bases: TGTGCCAGCAGCCCCCGACAGGCGGGAGGAAACACCATATATTTT. Translating it yields CASSPRQAGGNTIYF.

V is TRBV5-1 and J is TRBJ2-6, with D hard to call. V was shortened by 4 bases and J by 0 bases, with 14 bases between the two germline ends. This CDR3 has 17 amino acids. Germline CDR1 and CDR2: SGHRS and YFSETQ. CDR3 DNA sequence: TGCGCCAGCAGCAGTGAAGCTCGGGTCTCTGGGGCCAACGTCCTGACTTTC. Translated: CASSSEARVSGANVLTF.

The V and J genes are TRBV30 and TRBJ2-7; D possibly matches TRBD1 or TRBD2 (5 bases each). This CDR3 spans 10 amino acids. Germline CDR1 reads GTSNPN; CDR2 reads SVGIG (reference sequence). With 7 bases removed from V and 7 bases from J, the gap between germline ends came to 11 bases. CDR3 residues: CASWGKEQYF. In nucleotides, the CDR3 is TGTGCCTCCTGGGGGAAAGAGCAGTACTTC. The complete variable domain, with remaining parts taken from reference TRBV30 and TRBJ2-7, reads SQTIHQWPATLVQPVGSPLSLECTVEGTSNPNLYWYRQAAGRGLQLLFYSVGIGQISSEVPQNLSASRPQDRQFILSSKKLLLSDSGFYLCASWGKEQYFGPGTRLTVT.

This clone occurred a few times. This chain connects TRBV3-1 (or the pseudogene TRBV3-2) to TRBJ1-5; D might be TRBD1 (5 bases). There are 14 residues in the CDR3. The V gene lost 4 bases and the J gene lost 5 bases, with 12 bases spanning the gap. The germline gives CDR1 LGHDT, CDR2 YNNKEL (reference sequence). CDR3 sequence (DNA): TGTGCCAGCAGCCTATACTGGGGCGATCAGCCCCAGCATTTT. Translated: CASSLYWGDQPQHF.

This clone has more than one count but fewer than ten. This sequence joins TRBV5-6 and TRBJ2-1, with 7 bases matching TRBD1. The CDR3 has 12 amino acids. CDR1 and CDR2 (germline): SGHDT, YYEEEE. Germline trimming cut 2 bases from V and 9 bases from J; bases unmatched to any gene: 2. For the CDR3, the DNA is TGTGCCAGCAGCTTTGGACAGGCTGAGCAGTTCTTC. Translated: CASSFGQAEQFF.

The rearrangement joins TRBV3-1 (or the pseudogene TRBV3-2) to TRBJ1-6; 7 positions match TRBD1. In germline, CDR1 is LGHDT, CDR2 YNNKEL (reference sequence). V lost 5 bases, J lost 0 bases, and 7 bases stayed unmatched. This CDR3 comprises 17 residues. In nucleotides, the CDR3 is TGTGCCAGCAGCGTTAGAACAGGGGACTCCTATAATTCACCCCTCCACTTT. Translated, it gives CASSVRTGDSYNSPLHF.

V usage is TRBV30 and J usage is TRBJ1-2, with D perhaps TRBD1 (6 bases). Germline CDR1 reads GTSNPN; CDR2 reads SVGIG (reference sequence). V was trimmed by 4 bases and J by 8 bases, leaving 11 bases between them. The CDR3 has 11 residues. This chain's CDR3 is CAWNREGGYTF. In DNA, the CDR3 is TGTGCCTGGAACAGGGAGGGAGGCTACACCTTC.

This clone was seen once. The chain uses TRBV28 and TRBJ1-2; tentatively, D is TRBD1 (6 bases). Trimming pared 4 bases from V and 0 bases from J, leaving 15 bases between. The CDR3 length is 16 residues. Per the germline V gene, CDR1 is MDHEN and CDR2 is SYDVKM. CDR3 sequence: CASSYQGHQANYGYTF. CDR3 sequence (DNA): TGTGCCAGCAGTTACCAGGGGCATCAAGCTAACTATGGCTACACCTTC.

The chain recombines TRBV4-2 with TRBJ1-3, with 9 bases identical to TRBD1. The germline V gene encodes CDR1 LGHNA and CDR2 YNFKEQ. CDR3 size: 14 residues. The V segment lost 11 bases and the J segment 4 bases; nucleotides outside the gene matches: 9. For the CDR3, the DNA is TGTGCCTCAACCGGGACAGGGAACGGAAACACCATATATTTT. Translated: CASTGTGNGNTIYF.

This chain links TRBV24-1 with TRBJ2-3, with D perhaps matching TRBD1 (6 bases). This CDR3 contains 18 residues. The V gene's germline CDR1 is KGHDR and CDR2 SFDVKD. Trimming took 5 bases from V and 1 from J, leaving 21 bases between them. In DNA, the CDR3 is TGTGCCACCAGTGGGACCTATGGACAGTGGCGTGGCACAGATACGCAGTATTTT. This translates into CATSGTYGQWRGTDTQYF.

This clone was counted a single time. This chain connects TRBV6-1 to TRBJ2-7, with D tentatively TRBD1 (6 bases). This CDR3 has 16 amino acids. V lost 2 bases and J lost 4, with 18 bases in between. Germline values: CDR1 MNHNS, CDR2 SASEGT. The CDR3 coding sequence is TGTGCCAGCAGTGAATCCAATTGGGTAGGGGGATACGAGCAGTACTTC. Amino acid sequence: CASSESNWVGGYEQYF.

The sample holds a few counts of this clone. The chain employs TRBV5-1 and TRBJ1-1; D might be TRBD1 (5 bases). Trimming took off 4 bases at V and 1 base at J, with 14 bases between the two ends. Germline CDR1 is SGHRS and CDR2 is YFSETQ. This CDR3 has 15 residues. The CDR3: CASSLGGVQNTEAFF. DNA for the CDR3: TGCGCCAGCAGCCTCGGGGGGGTACAGAACACTGAAGCTTTCTTT.